Below, 26 T cell receptor beta chains from the same sample are listed, as sequenced in a study of cytomegalovirus exposure and HLA in healthy donors. With 60 Vbeta and 13 Jbeta primers, the PCR was carried out. The protocol was immunoSEQ multiplex PCR, while the TCRdb copy is restricted to in-frame clones and leaves out a portion. Among approximately 210,000 clones, almost 80% were seen once, and the ten largest hold less than 2%. The sample consisted of PBMCs. The receptors derive from a male donor in good health and CMV-seronegative.

V gene TRBV27 combines with J gene TRBJ1-4; TRBD1 is a possible D gene (5 bases). This CDR3 is built from 15 residues. Per germline, CDR1 MNHEY and CDR2 SMNVEV (reference sequence). V lost 1 base and J 8 bases, leaving 14 bases between the germline ends. The CDR3 sequence is CASSLYSRVDEKLFF. CDR3 nucleotide sequence: TGTGCCAGCAGTTTATATTCCAGGGTAGACGAAAAACTGTTTTTT.

This sequence joins TRBV7-3 and TRBJ2-7; TRBD2 matches at 9 bases. Trimming at V came to 5 bases and at J to 4 bases, leaving 3 bases not matched to a gene. The CDR3 length is 13 residues. Germline V gene sequence: CDR1 SGHTA, CDR2 FQGTGA. The CDR3 protein is CASSRSGGYEQYF. In nucleotides, the CDR3 is TGTGCCAGCAGCCGAAGCGGGGGGTACGAGCAGTACTTC.

CDR3: CASSQGPPYEQYF. CDR3 DNA sequence: TGTGCCAGCAGCCAGGGGCCACCCTACGAGCAGTACTTC. V and J are TRBV14 and TRBJ2-7; TRBD1 might be the D (5 bases). Trimming cost V 3 bases and J 2 bases, with 8 bases left between them. This CDR3 is 13 amino acids long. In germline, CDR1 is SGHDN, CDR2 FVKESK.

The CDR3 spells CASSLNPSDIQYF. The CDR3 DNA is TGCGCCAGCAGCTTGAATCCCAGTGACATTCAGTACTTC. The chain is built from TRBV5-1 and TRBJ2-4; no definite D call. The V gene's germline CDR1 is SGHRS and CDR2 YFSETQ. The CDR3 totals 13 residues. V shed 1 base and J shed 8 bases, with 10 bases lying between them.

The chain carries TRBV25-1 and TRBJ1-2; maybe TRBD1 (6 bases). The CDR3 sequence is 14 residues long. Trimming removed 2 bases at V and 2 bases at J, with 9 bases between. Germline lookup yields CDR1 MGHDK and CDR2 SYGVNS. CDR3 residues: CASSEIGTNYGYTF. In DNA, the CDR3 is TGTGCCAGCAGTGAAATAGGGACAAACTATGGCTACACCTTC.

The chain combines TRBV25-1 with TRBJ1-2; D gene ambiguous. The CDR3 is 13 residues long. V dropped 2 bases and J dropped 5 bases, with 9 bases sitting between them. Germline loops: CDR1 MGHDK, CDR2 SYGVNS. The CDR3 coding sequence is TGTGCCAGCAGTGAAGTCATACATTATGGCTACACCTTC. Amino acid sequence: CASSEVIHYGYTF.

The chain carries TRBV5-1 and TRBJ2-1; D perhaps matches TRBD2 (7 bases). CDR3 size: 15 residues. CDR1 is SGHRS and CDR2 is YFSETQ in the germline V gene. Between the trimmed V and J ends, which lost 0 bases and 8 bases, there was a span of 15 bases. CDR3 nucleotides: TGCGCCAGCAGCTTGGTCGGGGGGCGATCCTATGAGCAGTTCTTC. Protein: CASSLVGGRSYEQFF.

The chain couples TRBV2 to TRBJ2-3, with TRBD1 identical over 7 bases. This CDR3 is built from 14 residues. The ends lost 6 bases at V and 2 bases at J; junction bases unmatched: 5. Germline loops: CDR1 SNHLY, CDR2 FYNNEI. DNA of the CDR3: TGTGCCAGCAGCGGGACAGATATCACAGATACGCAGTATTTT. Residues: CASSGTDITDTQYF.

V is TRBV29-1 and J is TRBJ1-2, with TRBD1 identical over 12 bases. J lost 4 bases, V lost 0 bases, and 18 bases had no gene match. This CDR3 is built from 20 residues. CDR1 and CDR2 (germline): SQVTM, ANQGSEA. CDR3 bases: TGCAGCGTTGAAGACCCAAAGCCCGGGGACAGGGGGCGCGGGGCCTATGGCTACACCTTC. This gives the protein CSVEDPKPGDRGRGAYGYTF.

The chain employs TRBV11-2 and TRBJ2-7; 11 bases are shared with TRBD2. Germline loops: CDR1 SGHAT, CDR2 FQNNGV. After removal of 3 bases from V and 2 bases from J, the junction contained 0 bases not matched to a gene. This CDR3 is built from 14 residues. CDR3 in amino acids: CASSFSGGAYEQYF. In nucleotides, the CDR3 is TGTGCCAGCAGCTTTAGCGGGGGGGCCTACGAGCAGTACTTC.

This CDR3 reads CASSEGLTHGGKLFF. CDR3 sequence (DNA): TGTGCCAGCAGTGAAGGTTTGACGCACGGGGGGAAACTGTTTTTT. The chain combines TRBV6-1 with TRBJ1-4, with D perhaps matching TRBD1 (5 bases). This CDR3 comprises 15 residues. V was trimmed by 1 base and J by 11 bases, leaving 17 bases between them. Germline CDR1 MNHNS, CDR2 SASEGT.

The table lists this clone with a count of one. This chain joins TRBV27 and TRBJ2-7; 9 bases agree with TRBD1. CDR1 MNHEY and CDR2 SMNVEV come from the germline V gene (reference sequence). The CDR3 is made up of 15 amino acids. Trimming cost V 4 bases and J 6 bases; bases outside gene matches: 10. Here the CDR3 DNA reads TGTGCCAGCAGTTCCCCGGGACAGGGTCTTGGCGAGCAGTACTTC. The encoded protein is CASSSPGQGLGEQYF.

The CDR3 is CASTEGQVRDQPQHF. Here the CDR3 DNA reads TGTGCCAGCACCGAAGGACAGGTTAGGGATCAGCCCCAGCATTTT. The chain joins TRBV28 to TRBJ1-5, with 7 bases lining up with TRBD1. Germline assignment: CDR1 MDHEN and CDR2 SYDVKM. The CDR3 has 15 residues. V trimming: 7 bases; J trimming: 5 bases; junction bases outside the gene matches: 11.

The genes are TRBV4-3 and TRBJ2-2; no clear D gene. The CDR3 consists of 13 residues. Looked up from germline, CDR1 is LGHNA and CDR2 is YSLEER. V was clipped by 3 bases and J by 2 bases, with 4 bases between them. CDR3 region: CASSHRNTGELFF. DNA of the CDR3: TGCGCCAGCAGCCATAGAAACACCGGGGAGCTGTTTTTT.

V is TRBV7-8 and J is TRBJ2-7; D is unresolved. V lost 5 bases, J lost 2 bases, and 10 bases lay in between. This CDR3 has 13 residues. From germline, CDR1 is SGHVS and CDR2 FQNEAQ. The chain's CDR3 is CASSLGSTYEQYF. DNA for the CDR3: TGTGCCAGCAGCCTAGGTTCAACCTACGAGCAGTACTTC.

The chain couples TRBV28 to TRBJ1-4; D is unresolved. Trimming took 7 bases from V and 3 from J, leaving 15 bases between them. This CDR3 contains 15 residues. CDR1 is MDHEN and CDR2 is SYDVKM in the germline V gene. The CDR3 here is CASNPLDTANEKLFF. In nucleotides, the CDR3 is TGTGCCAGCAATCCCCTTGACACGGCTAATGAAAAACTGTTTTTT.

CDR3 sequence reads: CASSLGGSGYEQYF. As DNA, the CDR3 is TGTGCCAGCAGCTTAGGAGGGAGCGGTTACGAGCAGTACTTC. J is TRBJ2-5 and V is TRBV5-4, with D possibly matching TRBD2 (6 bases). Judging by the DNA end, TRBJ2-7 fits better; the J call may be wrong. The CDR3 is 14 amino acids. Per the germline V gene, CDR1 is SGHNT and CDR2 is YYREEE (reference sequence).

The chain joins TRBV29-1 to TRBJ1-1; no firm D call. This CDR3 has 12 residues. Germline loops: CDR1 SQVTM, CDR2 ANQGSEA. Trimming shortened V by 4 bases and J by 3 bases, and 9 bases separated the two germline ends. The CDR3 nucleotides are TGCAGCGTTGCGGGGATAGACACTGAAGCTTTCTTT. As protein: CSVAGIDTEAFF.

The chain uses TRBV30 and TRBJ2-3; a weak D match, TRBD2 (6 bases). The CDR3 contains 14 residues. The V and J ends lost 3 bases and 3 bases respectively, with 13 bases between them. Germline V gene sequence: CDR1 GTSNPN, CDR2 SVGIG (reference sequence). For the CDR3, the DNA is TGTGCCTGGAGGCGGGAAAGAAGAACAGATACGCAGTATTTT. Translation: CAWRRERRTDTQYF.

The chain is built from TRBV4-3 and TRBJ1-1; D might be TRBD1 (5 bases). The CDR3 contains 17 residues. V lost 0 bases, J lost 4 bases, and 18 bases lay in between. The germline gives CDR1 LGHNA, CDR2 YSLEER. The CDR3 bases are TGCGCCAGCAGCCAAGAAAACCGTCCGGGGGTACGCACTGAAGCTTTCTTT. This sequence encodes CASSQENRPGVRTEAFF.

CDR3 sequence: CASSYLSRMSAGYTF. The CDR3 coding sequence is TGTGCCAGCAGTTACTTGTCCAGGATGTCCGCTGGCTACACCTTC. V gene TRBV6-5 combines with J gene TRBJ1-2, with unresolved D. CDR3 size: 15 residues. Trimming cost V 1 base and J 7 bases, with 16 bases left between them. Germline CDR1 is MNHEY and CDR2 is SVGAGI.

In its sample, this clone was seen a few times. The chain joins TRBV7-3 to TRBJ2-1; D is perhaps TRBD2 (6 bases). The CDR3 loop spans 11 amino acids. From germline, CDR1 is SGHTA and CDR2 FQGTGA. V was clipped by 5 bases and J by 10 bases, with 9 bases between them. The chain's CDR3 is CASSPGVEQFF. CDR3 DNA sequence: TGTGCCAGCAGCCCGGGGGTAGAGCAGTTCTTC.

The V and J genes are TRBV7-6 and TRBJ2-1; a possible D gene is TRBD2 (6 bases). Per germline, CDR1 SGHVS and CDR2 FNYEAQ. Trimming shortened V by 1 base and J by 9 bases, and 19 bases separated the two germline ends. The CDR3 loop spans 16 amino acids. DNA for the CDR3: TGTGCCAGCAGCTTAGAGGTGCCTAGCGTTGGGAGTGAGCAGTTCTTC. Translated, it gives CASSLEVPSVGSEQFF. Supplemented by reference TRBV7-6 and TRBJ2-1, the full variable domain reads GAGVSQSPRYKVTKRGQDVALRCDPISGHVSLYWYRQALGQGPEFLTYFNYEAQQDKSGLPNDRFSAERPEGSISTLTIQRTEQRDSAMYRCASSLEVPSVGSEQFFGPGTRLTVL.

The chain has TRBV28 and TRBJ2-5; 7 bases line up with TRBD1. J lost 2 bases, V lost 5 bases, and 2 bases had no gene match. Germline CDR1 MDHEN, CDR2 SYDVKM. The CDR3 length is 13 residues. The CDR3: CASSPGQQETQYF. The DNA for the CDR3 is TGTGCCAGCAGTCCGGGACAGCAAGAGACCCAGTACTTC.

The rearrangement links TRBV15 to TRBJ1-5, with D tentatively TRBD1 (6 bases). Germline V gene data show CDR1 as LNHNV and CDR2 as YYDKDF (reference sequence). The CDR3 has 20 residues. V was pared by 1 base and J by 3 bases, with 25 bases between. The CDR3 protein is CATSRGFRDTMATYNQPQHF. The CDR3, as DNA: TGTGCCACCAGCAGAGGCTTCCGGGACACCATGGCTACGTACAATCAGCCCCAGCATTTT.

The chain carries TRBV7-2 and TRBJ2-5; perhaps TRBD2 as D (6 bases). Germline loops: CDR1 SGHTA, CDR2 FQGNSA. V dropped 5 bases and J dropped 2 bases, with 9 bases sitting between them. This CDR3 has 13 residues. The CDR3 DNA reads as TGTGCCAGCAGCGCGGGACTGCAAGAGACCCAGTACTTC. As protein: CASSAGLQETQYF.